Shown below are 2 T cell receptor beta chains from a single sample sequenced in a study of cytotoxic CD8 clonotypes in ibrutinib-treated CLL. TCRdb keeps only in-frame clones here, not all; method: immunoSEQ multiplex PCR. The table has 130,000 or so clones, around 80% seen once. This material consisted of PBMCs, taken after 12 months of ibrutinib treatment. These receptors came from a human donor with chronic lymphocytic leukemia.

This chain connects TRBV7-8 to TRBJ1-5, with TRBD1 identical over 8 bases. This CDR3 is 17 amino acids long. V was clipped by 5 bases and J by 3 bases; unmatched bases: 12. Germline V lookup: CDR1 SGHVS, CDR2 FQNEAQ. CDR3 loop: CASSLYHGQGLNQPQHF. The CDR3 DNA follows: TGTGCCAGCAGCCTATACCACGGACAGGGACTCAATCAGCCCCAGCATTTT.

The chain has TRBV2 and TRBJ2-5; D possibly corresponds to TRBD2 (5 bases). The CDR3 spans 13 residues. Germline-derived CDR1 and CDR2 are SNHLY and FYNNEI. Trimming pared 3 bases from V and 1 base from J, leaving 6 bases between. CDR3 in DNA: TGTGCCAGCAGTGATCGGGGCCAAGAGACCCAGTACTTC. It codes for CASSDRGQETQYF. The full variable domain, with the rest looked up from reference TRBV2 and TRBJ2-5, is EPEVTQTPSHQVTQMGQEVILRCVPISNHLYFYWYRQILGQKVEFLVSFYNNEISEKSEIFDDQFSVERPDGSNFTLKIRSTKLEDSAMYFCASSDRGQETQYFGPGTRLLVL.